Following are 32 T cell receptor beta chains from one sample sequenced in a study of persistence of HIV-infected CD4 T cells. For these receptors, no antigen is known. Cells were stimulated with CMV-infected fibroblast lysates at about 9.4 ug/mL. Responding CD4+ T cells were sorted by upregulation of both CD40 ligand and CD69. Sequencing used immunoSEQ version 4 in survey mode. Method: immunoSEQ multiplex PCR; TCRdb's copy keeps in-frame clones and lacks some. The data hold thousands of clones, with about 60% observed a single time. The specimen was CD4+ T cells sorted from PBMCs after roughly 18-hour stimulation, collected from a patient who received antiretroviral therapy. The receptors were gathered from an adult man with HIV who was CMV-seropositive.

This rearrangement joins TRBV10-3 to TRBJ1-5, with no clear D. Germline V lookup: CDR1 ENHRY, CDR2 SYGVKD. This CDR3 region has 14 residues. V lost 3 bases and J 0 bases, leaving 6 bases between the germline ends. The CDR3 spells CAISEQNSNQPQHF. The CDR3 DNA reads as TGTGCCATCAGTGAACAAAATAGCAATCAGCCCCAGCATTTT.

The CDR3 region has the DNA TGCGCCAGCAGCTTCGCACCCTGGGATGAGCAGTTCTTC. It yields the protein CASSFAPWDEQFF. V usage is TRBV5-1 and J usage is TRBJ2-1; D gene unclear. The CDR3 is made up of 13 amino acids. Germline values: CDR1 SGHRS, CDR2 YFSETQ. Trimming pared 2 bases from V and 8 bases from J, leaving 11 bases between.

This chain links TRBV5-1 with TRBJ2-7; TRBD2 agrees at 8 bases. CDR3 length: 15 residues. V dropped 1 base and J dropped 0; count of bases not matched to a gene: 3. The V gene's germline CDR1 is SGHRS and CDR2 YFSETQ. CDR3: CASSLTSGSSYEQYF. In DNA form, the CDR3 reads TGCGCCAGCAGCTTGACTAGCGGAAGCTCCTACGAGCAGTACTTC.

The V call is TRBV29-1, the J call TRBJ2-4; the D is unclear. The V and J ends lost 3 bases and 8 bases respectively, with 14 bases between them. This CDR3 is 13 amino acids long. Germline V gene lookup returns CDR1 SQVTM and CDR2 ANQGSEA. CDR3 nucleotides: TGCAGCGTTGAGCCCGGACCTAGTGACATTCAGTACTTC. Translation: CSVEPGPSDIQYF.

This clone has more than one count but fewer than ten. This chain uses TRBV5-1 with TRBJ2-2; TRBD1 matches at 8 bases. The length of the CDR3 is 15 residues. V was pared by 2 bases and J by 7 bases, with 7 bases of the junction left unmatched. Germline V gene lookup returns CDR1 SGHRS and CDR2 YFSETQ. CDR3 DNA sequence: TGCGCCAGCAGCTTTCGGACAGGGTCGAACGGGGAGCTGTTTTTT. Its protein product is CASSFRTGSNGELFF.

This clone ranks as large. The chain uses TRBV20-1 and TRBJ1-4, with D possibly matching TRBD1 (5 bases). The V gene's germline CDR1 is DFQATT and CDR2 SNEGSKA (reference sequence). V was cut by 3 bases and J by 0 bases, with 11 bases left in between. CDR3 length: 15 residues. CDR3 nucleotide sequence: TGCAGTGCTAGTTTAGACAGTGCAACTAATGAAAAACTGTTTTTT. The encoded protein is CSASLDSATNEKLFF.

The chain links TRBV19 to TRBJ1-5; D is uncertain. Trimming left V 3 bases short and J 3 bases short, with 9 bases between. This CDR3 contains 14 residues. Germline CDR1 reads LNHDA; CDR2 reads SQIVND (reference sequence). The CDR3 protein is CASSIRGNNQPQHF. CDR3 coding DNA: TGTGCCAGTAGTATCCGGGGAAACAATCAGCCCCAGCATTTT.

This clone has only a few counts. The V and J genes are TRBV7-9 and TRBJ1-4; 7 positions match TRBD1. This CDR3 contains 15 residues. The germline gives CDR1 SEHNR, CDR2 FQNEAQ (reference sequence). J lost 5 bases, V lost 5 bases, and 8 bases had no gene match. The CDR3 here is CASSAQGGWNEKLFF. As DNA, the CDR3 is TGTGCCAGCAGCGCACAAGGGGGCTGGAATGAAAAACTGTTTTTT.

This sequence joins TRBV7-8 and TRBJ2-2; maybe TRBD1 (6 bases). The CDR3 consists of 14 residues. The V gene lost 10 bases and the J gene lost 6 bases, with 18 bases spanning the gap. The germline V gene has CDR1 SGHVS and CDR2 FQNEAQ. Here the CDR3 reads CATKGGVEAGELFF. CDR3 nucleotide sequence: TGTGCCACCAAAGGGGGTGTGGAGGCCGGGGAGCTGTTTTTT.

V usage is TRBV6-6 and J usage is TRBJ1-1; tentative D call: TRBD1 (5 bases). The germline V gene encodes CDR1 MNHNY and CDR2 SVGAGI (reference sequence). V was trimmed by 7 bases and J by 8 bases, leaving 20 bases between them. The CDR3 consists of 14 residues. The CDR3 is CASITGTLSFEAFF. CDR3 sequence (DNA): TGTGCCAGCATCACCGGGACCCTTTCCTTCGAAGCTTTCTTT.

The chain couples TRBV10-3 to TRBJ1-1; 7 bases are shared with TRBD1. The germline V gene encodes CDR1 ENHRY and CDR2 SYGVKD. The J segment lost 3 bases and the V segment lost 5 bases, leaving 6 bases of the junction unmatched. The CDR3 has 14 amino acids. Written as DNA, the CDR3 is TGTGCCATCAGTCCGAAGGGGGCGGACACTGAAGCTTTCTTT. The encoded protein is CAISPKGADTEAFF.

V usage is TRBV5-6 and J usage is TRBJ2-1; unclear D gene. Germline-derived CDR1 and CDR2 are SGHDT and YYEEEE. With 7 bases removed from V and 6 bases from J, the gap between germline ends came to 8 bases. The CDR3 spans 11 residues. CDR3 amino acids: CASVRSNEQFF. The DNA for the CDR3 is TGTGCCAGCGTCCGGTCCAATGAGCAGTTCTTC.

This rearrangement joins TRBV7-2 to TRBJ1-6; D is perhaps TRBD1 (6 bases). The CDR3 contains 14 residues. With 1 base removed from V and 8 bases from J, the gap between germline ends came to 9 bases. In germline, CDR1 is SGHTA, CDR2 FQGNSA. This chain's CDR3 is CASSLEGGYSPLHF. For the CDR3, the DNA is TGTGCCAGCAGCTTAGAAGGGGGGTATTCACCCCTCCACTTT.

V gene TRBV5-1 combines with J gene TRBJ1-1; D is ambiguous. The length of the CDR3 is 15 residues. V dropped 1 base and J dropped 1 base, with 11 bases sitting between them. Germline V gene lookup returns CDR1 SGHRS and CDR2 YFSETQ. CDR3 DNA: TGCGCCAGCAGCTTGAGTCGACAACCGAACACTGAAGCTTTCTTT. Translation gives CASSLSRQPNTEAFF.

The chain employs TRBV18 and TRBJ1-2; D unresolved. The V gene's germline CDR1 is KGHSH and CDR2 LQKENI. V gave up 4 bases and J gave up 10 bases, with 16 bases separating them. The length of the CDR3 is 13 residues. In DNA form, the CDR3 reads TGTGCCAGCTCACAGGGAGGCTCTCGGGACTACACCTTC. Amino acid sequence: CASSQGGSRDYTF.

The CDR3 here is CASIPSPGQGAFNQPQHF. The CDR3, as DNA: TGTGCCAGTATCCCCTCTCCTGGACAGGGGGCGTTCAATCAGCCCCAGCATTTT. The J gene is TRBJ1-5, the V gene TRBV19, with 11 bases fitting TRBD1. Germline CDR1 and CDR2: LNHDA and SQIVND (reference sequence). V was pared by 7 bases and J by 3 bases, with 14 bases of the junction left unmatched. The CDR3 spans 18 residues.

V usage is TRBV18 and J usage is TRBJ2-1; D possibly corresponds to TRBD2 (6 bases). V was trimmed by 0 bases and J by 5 bases, leaving 17 bases between them. CDR1 and CDR2 (germline): KGHSH, LQKENI. The CDR3 length is 17 residues. DNA for the CDR3: TGTGCCAGCTCACCACCCGGCTCTGGCGGGGCCCACAATGAGCAGTTCTTC. Translating it yields CASSPPGSGGAHNEQFF.

By share of the sample, this clone is medium-sized. The rearrangement links TRBV5-6 to TRBJ1-1; 8 positions match TRBD1. CDR3 size: 16 residues. Losses at the gene ends were 2 bases for V and 2 bases for J; bases not matched to a gene: 8. The V gene's germline CDR1 is SGHDT and CDR2 YYEEEE. The CDR3 protein is CASSFFGTGGNTEAFF. DNA for the CDR3: TGTGCCAGCAGCTTTTTTGGTACAGGGGGTAACACTGAAGCTTTCTTT.

V gene TRBV19 combines with J gene TRBJ2-6, with D tentatively TRBD1 (5 bases). The CDR3 is 15 residues long. CDR1 and CDR2 (germline): LNHDA, SQIVND (reference sequence). The ends were cut back, 6 bases at V and 0 bases at J, with 9 bases in the middle. The CDR3 here is CASRKGNSGANVLTF. DNA of the CDR3: TGTGCCAGTAGGAAGGGGAACTCTGGGGCCAACGTCCTGACTTTC.

In this sample, this clone turned up a few times. This chain links TRBV5-8 with TRBJ1-1, with unresolved D. CDR1 is SGHTS, CDR2 YDEGEE, per germline. Trimming took off 1 base at V and 1 base at J, with 11 bases between the two ends. There are 15 residues in the CDR3. CDR3 sequence reads: CASSLRSRANTEAFF. CDR3 sequence (DNA): TGTGCCAGCAGCTTGCGCTCGAGGGCGAACACTGAAGCTTTCTTT. The full variable domain, with the rest looked up from reference TRBV5-8 and TRBJ1-1, is EAGVTQSPTHLIKTRGQQATLRCSPISGHTSVYWYQQALGLGLQFLLWYDEGEERNRGNFPPRFSGRQFPNYSSELNVNALELEDSALYLCASSLRSRANTEAFFGQGTRLTVV.

The V gene is TRBV9, the J gene TRBJ2-1; D remains ambiguous. Trimming removed 4 bases from V and 3 bases from J, with 5 bases in between. Germline loops: CDR1 SGDLS, CDR2 YYNGEE. This CDR3 spans 12 amino acids. The CDR3 loop is CASSPLYNEQFF. The CDR3 nucleotides read TGTGCCAGCAGCCCTCTCTACAATGAGCAGTTCTTC.

J is TRBJ2-7 and V is TRBV5-1; 7 nucleotides line up with TRBD1. CDR1 and CDR2 from the germline V gene are SGHRS and YFSETQ. J gave up 3 bases and V 0 bases, and 6 bases lay outside the gene matches. The CDR3 totals 15 residues. The DNA of the CDR3 is TGCGCCAGCAGCTTGGGTACAGGGGTTGACTACGAGCAGTACTTC. Its protein product is CASSLGTGVDYEQYF.

This clone was detected only once. The chain is built from TRBV18 and TRBJ1-1, with TRBD1 matching over 9 bases. Losses at the gene ends were 6 bases for V and 0 bases for J; bases not matched to a gene: 8. CDR1 and CDR2 (germline): KGHSH, LQKENI. The CDR3 consists of 16 residues. CDR3 bases: TGTGCCAGCTCGACCGGGACAGGGAACATGAACACTGAAGCTTTCTTT. This sequence encodes CASSTGTGNMNTEAFF.

The chain carries TRBV6-1 and TRBJ1-6, with 8 positions matching TRBD1. Germline CDR1 reads MNHNS; CDR2 reads SASEGT. CDR3 length equals 15 residues. After removal of 3 bases from V and 19 bases from J, the junction contained 17 bases not matched to a gene. CDR3 region: CASSESGQVGGLLHF. CDR3 DNA sequence: TGTGCCAGCAGTGAGTCGGGACAGGTGGGGGGATTGCTACACTTT.

This clone is medium-sized within its sample. This chain uses TRBV4-1 with TRBJ1-4, with D uncertain. The CDR3 runs to 17 residues. Germline V gene lookup returns CDR1 MGHRA and CDR2 YSYEKL. V gave up 7 bases and J gave up 0 bases, with 18 bases separating them. Here the CDR3 reads CASTAGPPASTNEKLFF. The DNA for the CDR3 is TGCGCCAGCACCGCTGGACCTCCCGCTTCAACTAATGAAAAACTGTTTTTT.

This rearrangement joins TRBV14 to TRBJ2-2; D perhaps matches TRBD1 (6 bases). The germline V gene has CDR1 SGHDN and CDR2 FVKESK. With 0 bases removed from V and 0 bases from J, the gap between germline ends came to 11 bases. This CDR3 is built from 17 residues. The DNA for the CDR3 is TGTGCCAGCAGCCAAGAGCAGTGGACAGCGAACACCGGGGAGCTGTTTTTT. It is translated as CASSQEQWTANTGELFF. Drawing the rest from reference TRBV14 and TRBJ2-2, the complete variable domain is EAGVTQFPSHSVIEKGQTVTLRCDPISGHDNLYWYRRVMGKEIKFLLHFVKESKQDESGMPNNRFLAERTGGTYSTLKVQPAELEDSGVYFCASSQEQWTANTGELFFGEGSRLTVL.

The chain employs TRBV27 and TRBJ1-2, with TRBD1 identical over 7 bases. The CDR3 length is 13 residues. The J segment lost 4 bases and the V segment lost 5 bases, leaving 4 bases of the junction unmatched. Germline lookup yields CDR1 MNHEY and CDR2 SMNVEV (reference sequence). The CDR3 region has the DNA TGTGCCAGCAGTCCAACAGGGGTCTATGGCTACACCTTC. Translating gives CASSPTGVYGYTF.

This chain connects TRBV12-3 or TRBV12-4 to TRBJ1-2; no clear D. Trimming took 5 bases from V and 8 from J, leaving 12 bases between them. The CDR3 contains 12 residues. In nucleotides, the CDR3 is TGTGCCAGCAGTCCTTGGGGTTGGGGCTACACCTTC. It encodes CASSPWGWGYTF.

This rearrangement joins TRBV19 to TRBJ1-5; TRBD1 is a possible D gene (6 bases). Germline V gene sequence: CDR1 LNHDA, CDR2 SQIVND (reference sequence). This CDR3 has 15 residues. V gave up 6 bases and J gave up 5 bases, with 17 bases separating them. The CDR3 nucleotides read TGTGCCAGTAGCCCCTCGGGACACCTCTATCAGCCCCAGCATTTT. This translates into CASSPSGHLYQPQHF.

The chain joins TRBV27 to TRBJ2-3; 8 nucleotides match TRBD2. With 5 bases clipped from V and 9 bases from J, the junction kept 13 bases outside the gene matches. The CDR3 length is 15 residues. Looked up from germline, CDR1 is MNHEY and CDR2 is SMNVEV (reference sequence). In nucleotides, the CDR3 is TGTGCCAGCAGTCCACTAGCGGTGGCACAGATAACGCAGTATTTT. It specifies CASSPLAVAQITQYF.

The chain joins TRBV7-4 to TRBJ1-1, with a possible D match to TRBD1 (6 bases). The germline CDR1 and CDR2 sequences are SGHVT and SQSDAQ. The CDR3 spans 15 residues. Trimming removed 4 bases at V and 0 bases at J, with 12 bases between. CDR3: CASSSTGRMNTEAFF. The CDR3 DNA sequence: TGTGCCAGCAGCTCGACAGGTAGAATGAACACTGAAGCTTTCTTT.

The chain has TRBV7-6 and TRBJ1-6; possibly TRBD1 for D (6 bases). Between the trimmed V and J ends, which lost 5 bases and 8 bases, there was a span of 10 bases. The germline CDR1 and CDR2 sequences are SGHVS and FNYEAQ. The CDR3 has 13 residues. The CDR3 DNA is TGTGCCAGCAGCCGACGGACAGATTCACCCCTCCACTTT. This sequence encodes CASSRRTDSPLHF.